Here is one T cell receptor (beta chain) with its context. Its specificity is not known. The data originate from a study of post-analysis software for immune sequencing data. The wider study: Some patients lacked subtype; others had relapsing-remitting, secondary progressive or progressive-relapsing disease. Study-wide results and caveats: About five TRBV segments (TRBV5-6, TRBV5-1 and TRBV20-1 among them) occurred more frequently in patients than in controls. Controls significantly exceeded multiple sclerosis patients in normalized Chao1 diversity. Under F measure analysis, samples from one preparation batch co-clustered strongly.

Presence of unique molecular identifiers characterized the TCR beta cDNA libraries. TCRdb itself ran the PCR reads through MiXCR, one entry per CDR3 protein. The sample lists roughly 870,000 distinct CDR3 sequences, about 50% seen once, with approximately 4.5% in the top ten. Looked up from germline, CDR1 is MDHEN and CDR2 is SYDVKM. Unmatched junction bases numbered 17, after V lost 4 bases and J lost 11 bases. This CDR3 region has 16 residues. Specimen: blood. The TCR originated in a girl between 5 and 17 years old with multiple sclerosis. The chain employs TRBV28 and TRBJ2-5; 9 bases are shared with TRBD2. The CDR3 protein is CASSSPGTSIRNEQYF. The CDR3, as DNA: TGTGCCAGCAGTTCTCCAGGGACTAGCATCAGGAATGAGCAGTACTTC. Drawing the rest from reference TRBV28 and TRBJ2-5, the complete variable domain is DVKVTQSSRYLVKRTGEKVFLECVQDMDHENMFWYRQDPGLGLRLIYFSYDVKMKEKGDIPEGYSVSREKKERFSLILESASTNQTSMYLCASSSPGTSIRNEQYFGPGTRLLVL.